This T cell receptor beta chain was identified during a study of Graves' ophthalmopathy and Graves' hyperthyroidism (dated 2018 in TCRdb). For the study in its entirety: Peripheral blood samples were taken at the time of initial diagnosis, before any treatment was given. The study used signatures of the TCR beta repertoire to tell Graves' ophthalmopathy apart from Graves' hyperthyroidism and to predict which patients would progress to ophthalmopathy. In total, 135 blood samples were TCR-sequenced: fewer than 50 ophthalmopathy, under 85 hyperthyroidism and some 17 hyperthyroidism-to-ophthalmopathy patients. A discovery set of 95 to 100 patients (43 ophthalmopathy, 55 to 65 stable hyperthyroidism) was enrolled to explore V-J signatures distinguishing ophthalmopathy from hyperthyroidism. The independent validation cohort included under 20 hyperthyroidism patients plus 17 patients who later progressed from hyperthyroidism to ophthalmopathy. In more than five hyperthyroidism patients, T-cell repertoires of thyroid tissue and blood were compared. Following sampling, methimazole starting at 30 mg daily was administered to hyperthyroidism patients, and high-dose intravenous methylprednisolone was administered to ophthalmopathy patients. The approximately 100 discovery patients were divided at random into training and test sets in a 7:3 ratio. What the study reported, not specific to this receptor: In cross-validation, the 13-signature model distinguished ophthalmopathy from stable hyperthyroidism with around 90% sensitivity and roughly 84% specificity, while in the test set the corresponding values were about 79% and 69%. Most expanded thyroid clonotypes with frequency above 0.001 were also detected in blood, suggesting blood repertoires may reflect the thyroid immune response. No statistical method was used to predetermine the sample size, and group allocation was not hidden from the investigators. In validation, the model predicted ophthalmopathy progression with more than 55% sensitivity and 72.22% specificity; approximately 12 predicted patients were CT-confirmed with GO in a median of around 6.5 months.

As to this clonotype: The antigen it recognizes is unknown. No much larger clone is present one base from it, and per-base qualities are unavailable.

Ophthalmopathy patients were characterized by moderately to severely active disease, a Clinical Activity Score of at least 3, a NOSPECS grade of at least 4, and a disease duration under 3 months. Anyone with other autoimmune diseases, uncontrolled infections, pregnancy or lactation was excluded from the study. Clinical symptoms, serum thyroxine, TRAb, thyroid ultrasound and orbital computed tomography formed the basis of the diagnosis. PBMCs were isolated from 8 to 10 ml of fresh peripheral blood by Ficoll-Paque density gradient centrifugation. Trizol reagent was used to extract the total RNA, and its quality was then checked on an Agilent 2100 Bioanalyzer. For repertoire sequencing, TCR beta CDR3 regions were amplified from RNA transcripts. The first round was an RT-PCR using HTBI primers with the Qiagen OneStep RT-PCR kit, and this first round was followed by a second-round multiplex PCR, then size selection and purification. Libraries were sequenced on an Illumina HiSeq2000 using paired-end 100 bp reads. The original pipeline was this. SOAPnuke was used to process the reads, removing any read that contained adapters or uncalled bases, had a mean Phred below 15, or lacked an exact match to the constant primer or identifier. High-quality paired reads were merged with COPE v1.2.5. Each unique nucleotide sequence was treated as a clonotype, and MiTCR v1.1 was used to align the clonotypes to the IMGT TRB V, D and J references. Only V-J combinations with frequency above 0.0001 were analysed, covering 99.2% of repertoires. A TCR clonal expansion and chaos score per V-J combination was defined as the ratio of F50 clonal expansion to chaos observed in the TCRdist matrix. Welch's t-statistics and random forest were used to reduce features to about 14 V-J combinations, which were fed into a naive Bayes classifier. The similarity between thyroid and blood repertoires was quantified using the Morisita-Horn index. In TCRdb, the public reads were trimmed at Q25 with fastp and aligned with MiXCR, with productive beta chains retained. Each record represents a unique CDR3 protein, reported with the most common genes and DNA among its rows. The V and J calls, along with clone size, are taken from TCRdb and not from the paper's own processing. The sample contains hundreds of thousands of distinct CDR3 sequences, about an eighth of them found a single time. 9.8% of the sample is held by the ten biggest clonotypes.

The trim is 6 bases for V and 3 bases for J, with a gap of 14 bases between the germline ends. Sequences SGHVS (CDR1) and FNYEAQ (CDR2) are obtained from the germline V gene. From cysteine to phenylalanine, the CDR3 is 14 amino acids long. Only the CDR3 DNA stays, 42 bases, in frame from base 1. The V and J genes are TRBV7-6 and TRBJ1-1; too little of a D gene remains to name it. Sequenced: blood. The receptor comes from a woman aged 25 to 45 with Graves' ophthalmopathy. Donor details come from another sample of the same person, matched by shared clones. The encoded CDR3 is CASSYGSPHTEAFF. The DNA sequence is given as TGTGCCAGCAGTTACGGCAGTCCCCACACTGAAGCTTTCTTT.